A single sample gave rise to the 28 T cell receptor beta chains below, sequenced in a study of T cell repertoires in cytomegalovirus infection. These receptors have no known antigen. In TCRdb, the reads were re-called with MiXCR into one record per CDR3 protein. This sample carries roughly 280,000 distinct CDR3 sequences, around 20% of them seen once, and the ten largest clones take roughly a fifth. Sequencing used cultured PBMCs, obtained from culture after CMV antigen stimulation. The source of these receptors is a human donor in good health (CMV status not recorded). Some clones in this sample may be carry-over from other donors' samples.

This rearrangement joins TRBV12-3 or TRBV12-4 to TRBJ2-1; 10 bases line up with TRBD2. The CDR3 is 15 amino acids. V lost 6 bases to trimming and J lost 4 bases; unmatched junction nucleotides: 6. CDR3 coding DNA: TGTGCCAGCAGACTCACTAGCGGGATATACAATGAGCAGTTCTTC. It codes for CASRLTSGIYNEQFF.

There are a few counts of this clonotype. The chain is built from TRBV12-3 or TRBV12-4 and TRBJ2-7; possibly TRBD1 or TRBD2 for D (7 bases each). Trimming removed 8 bases from V and 7 bases from J, with 18 bases in between. CDR3 length: 13 amino acids. CDR3 protein: CASQGGLRGEQYF. The DNA of the CDR3 is TGTGCCAGCCAGGGGGGGCTGAGGGGTGAGCAGTACTTC.

This clonotype was seen a handful of times. The chain joins TRBV12-3 or TRBV12-4 to TRBJ2-7; D is unresolved. V dropped 3 bases and J dropped 4 bases, with 10 bases sitting between them. There are 13 residues in the CDR3. The CDR3 sequence is CASSFALNYEQYF. CDR3 nucleotides: TGTGCCAGCAGTTTCGCTCTAAATTACGAGCAGTACTTC.

This CDR3 is CASSIDREYTYNEQFF. The CDR3 nucleotides are TGTGCCAGCAGTATTGACAGGGAGTATACCTACAATGAGCAGTTCTTC. The chain couples TRBV6-2 or TRBV6-3 to TRBJ2-1; 7 bases line up with TRBD1. Germline lookup yields CDR1 MNHEY and CDR2 SVGEGT. After removal of 5 bases from V and 2 bases from J, the junction contained 9 bases not matched to a gene. The CDR3 extends over 16 amino acids.

This chain links TRBV11-2 with TRBJ2-7; TRBD1 matches 8 bases. The CDR3 has 15 residues. CDR1 is SGHAT and CDR2 is FQNNGV in the germline V gene. The V segment lost 0 bases and the J segment 4 bases; nucleotides outside the gene matches: 5. The CDR3 DNA follows: TGTGCCAGCAGCTTAGACCCACAGGGGGTATACGAGCAGTACTTC. It translates to CASSLDPQGVYEQYF.

This clonotype was counted ten times or more. The chain has TRBV18 and TRBJ2-7; D tentatively reads TRBD1 or TRBD2 (5 bases each). V lost 2 bases, J lost 6 bases, and 5 bases lay in between. This CDR3 is built from 11 residues. Germline V gene sequence: CDR1 KGHSH, CDR2 LQKENI. The CDR3 DNA follows: TGTGCCAGCTCACCAGGGGGCGAGCAGTACTTC. As protein: CASSPGGEQYF.

This clonotype came up many times. This sequence joins TRBV20-1 and TRBJ2-2; D remains unclear. CDR3 size: 13 residues. Trimming cost V 7 bases and J 2 bases, with 11 bases left between them. Per the germline V gene, CDR1 is DFQATT and CDR2 is SNEGSKA (reference sequence). CDR3 DNA: TGCAGTGTCGGTGGGATTAACACCGGGGAGCTGTTTTTT. It encodes CSVGGINTGELFF.

The V and J genes are TRBV20-1 and TRBJ2-3, with a weak D call TRBD2 (6 bases). CDR1 and CDR2 from the germline V gene are DFQATT and SNEGSKA (reference sequence). Trimming removed 5 bases at V and 6 bases at J, with 6 bases between. The CDR3 extends over 10 amino acids. CDR3 in amino acids: CSAGRDTQYF. The CDR3 DNA sequence: TGCAGTGCTGGGAGGGATACGCAGTATTTT.

A few counts support this clonotype. V and J are TRBV3-1 and TRBJ2-3; 7 bases align to TRBD2. V lost 3 bases, J lost 5 bases, and 2 bases stayed unmatched. Per the germline V gene, CDR1 is LGHDT and CDR2 is YNNKEL (reference sequence). The CDR3 has 13 residues. The CDR3 DNA follows: TGTGCCAGCAGCCATTTAGCGGGAGATACGCAGTATTTT. Its translation: CASSHLAGDTQYF.

This chain links TRBV6-2 or TRBV6-3 with TRBJ1-2, with D possibly being TRBD1 (5 bases). Germline values: CDR1 MNHEY, CDR2 SVGEGT. The CDR3 has 13 residues. Trimming stripped 6 bases from V and 4 bases from J, with 12 bases between. The CDR3 region has the DNA TGTGCCAGCAGACGACAGCGAATCTATGGCTACACCTTC. This sequence encodes CASRRQRIYGYTF.

This rearrangement joins TRBV12-5 to TRBJ2-3, with TRBD2 identical over 8 bases. V lost 0 bases to trimming and J lost 3 bases; unmatched junction nucleotides: 11. The CDR3 is 18 amino acids. Germline lookup yields CDR1 LGHNT and CDR2 FRNRAP. The CDR3 reads CASGLVLGSGMNTDTQYF. Written as DNA, the CDR3 is TGTGCTAGTGGTTTGGTACTAGGTAGCGGGATGAATACAGATACGCAGTATTTT. The entire variable domain, with the rest obtained from reference TRBV12-5 and TRBJ2-3, is as follows: DARVTQTPRHKVTEMGQEVTMRCQPILGHNTVFWYRQTMMQGLELLAYFRNRAPLDDSGMPKDRFSAEMPDATLATLKIQPSEPRDSAVYFCASGLVLGSGMNTDTQYFGPGTRLTVL.

The chain uses TRBV27 and TRBJ2-7; weak D call: TRBD2 (6 bases). V was pared by 5 bases and J by 2 bases, with 19 bases between. The CDR3 extends over 16 amino acids. CDR1 is MNHEY, CDR2 SMNVEV, per germline (reference sequence). The CDR3 DNA sequence: TGTGCCAGCAGTGGGACTGACACCAGGGAACCCTACGAGCAGTACTTC. As protein: CASSGTDTREPYEQYF.

This chain links TRBV12-3 or TRBV12-4 with TRBJ1-3; D may be TRBD1 (6 bases). V was trimmed by 3 bases and J by 4 bases, leaving 16 bases between them. This CDR3 has 16 residues. The CDR3 sequence: CASSLFGAGVGNTIYF. The CDR3 bases are TGTGCCAGCAGTTTGTTCGGGGCAGGGGTCGGAAACACCATATATTTT.

In its sample, this clonotype was seen many times. The chain carries TRBV7-9 and TRBJ2-5; TRBD2 aligns across 8 bases. The CDR3 extends over 15 amino acids. The V segment lost 5 bases and the J segment 9 bases; nucleotides outside the gene matches: 14. Germline CDR1 is SEHNR and CDR2 is FQNEAQ (reference sequence). The CDR3 here is CASSPQRLARTPQYF. CDR3 bases: TGTGCCAGCAGCCCACAACGACTAGCGAGGACGCCCCAGTACTTC.

A few counts support this clonotype. The chain joins TRBV5-1 to TRBJ1-1; no definite D call. The germline V gene has CDR1 SGHRS and CDR2 YFSETQ. The CDR3 is made up of 13 amino acids. Trimming removed 2 bases at V and 2 bases at J, with 7 bases between. The CDR3 nucleotides read TGCGCCAGCAGCTTTTCCAGAAACACTGAAGCTTTCTTT. It encodes CASSFSRNTEAFF.

This clonotype was detected ten times or more. The chain joins TRBV7-2 to TRBJ1-1; tentative D call: TRBD1 (5 bases). Per germline, CDR1 SGHTA and CDR2 FQGNSA. Trimming took off 0 bases at V and 0 bases at J, with 20 bases between the two ends. This CDR3 region has 19 residues. In DNA form, the CDR3 reads TGTGCCAGCAGCTTAGCATACGCCAGCGGGACGGTTATGAACACTGAAGCTTTCTTT. Amino acid sequence: CASSLAYASGTVMNTEAFF.

The table lists this clonotype with many counts. The chain couples TRBV7-2 to TRBJ1-1, with D tentatively TRBD1 (5 bases). Germline lookup yields CDR1 SGHTA and CDR2 FQGNSA. Trimming left V 4 bases short and J 0 bases short, with 15 bases between. This CDR3 has 16 residues. The CDR3 here is CASSSTLGLLNTEAFF. CDR3 nucleotides: TGTGCCAGCAGCTCAACCTTGGGGCTCCTGAACACTGAAGCTTTCTTT.

This clonotype occurred a few times. The CDR3: CSASEVAGGRFEQYF. DNA for the CDR3: TGCAGTGCTAGTGAGGTAGCGGGAGGACGTTTCGAGCAGTACTTC. This rearrangement joins TRBV20-1 to TRBJ2-7; 10 bases map to TRBD2. The length of the CDR3 is 15 residues. The junction had 11 bases not matched to a gene; V was cut back by 3 bases and J by 6 bases. The germline gives CDR1 DFQATT, CDR2 SNEGSKA (reference sequence).

This rearrangement joins TRBV2 to TRBJ2-7, with 8 bases that match TRBD2. Per the germline V gene, CDR1 is SNHLY and CDR2 is FYNNEI. The V segment lost 6 bases and the J segment 6 bases; nucleotides outside the gene matches: 7. The CDR3 has 13 residues. The CDR3 here is CASRNSGMGEQYF. The CDR3 nucleotides are TGTGCCAGCAGGAATAGCGGGATGGGCGAGCAGTACTTC.

The table lists this clonotype with many counts. The rearrangement joins TRBV7-9 to TRBJ1-1; tentative D call: TRBD1 (6 bases). Germline V gives CDR1 SEHNR, CDR2 FQNEAQ (reference sequence). The CDR3 runs to 14 residues. Trimming left V 3 bases short and J 2 bases short, with 10 bases between. The CDR3 sequence: CASSLWTDNTEAFF. Written as DNA, the CDR3 is TGTGCCAGCAGCTTGTGGACAGATAACACTGAAGCTTTCTTT.

This clonotype is a singleton in its sample. V is TRBV20-1 and J is TRBJ2-3, with 7 nucleotides matching TRBD2. V shed 3 bases, J shed 3 bases, and the junction held 9 bases outside the gene matches. This CDR3 region has 15 residues. The germline CDR1 and CDR2 sequences are DFQATT and SNEGSKA (reference sequence). In DNA form, the CDR3 reads TGCAGTGCTAGGTGGGGAGGCGGGAGAACAGATACGCAGTATTTT. It is translated as CSARWGGGRTDTQYF.

This clonotype showed up many times. This chain connects TRBV6-2 or TRBV6-3 to TRBJ2-1, with D uncertain. Germline CDR1 is MNHEY and CDR2 is SVGEGT. The CDR3 is 14 amino acids. V was shortened by 0 bases and J by 5 bases, with 8 bases between the two germline ends. DNA of the CDR3: TGTGCCAGCAGTTACTCGAGATCCAACAATGAGCAGTTCTTC. Amino acids: CASSYSRSNNEQFF.

This clonotype was seen at least ten times. In DNA, the CDR3 is TGTGCCAGCAGCTCCAGCTACACCGGGGAGCTGTTTTTT. Encoded protein: CASSSSYTGELFF. The rearrangement joins TRBV7-2 to TRBJ2-2; D not resolved. V lost 4 bases and J lost 3, with 6 bases in between. CDR1 is SGHTA and CDR2 is FQGNSA in the germline V gene. CDR3 length: 13 amino acids.

At least ten counts were recorded for this clonotype. The chain carries TRBV7-9 and TRBJ1-1; D is uncertain. CDR3 length equals 12 residues. CDR1 and CDR2 (germline): SEHNR, FQNEAQ (reference sequence). Trimming took 2 bases from V and 7 from J, leaving 8 bases between them. The CDR3 sequence: CASSLNWDEAFF. The CDR3 region has the DNA TGTGCCAGCAGCTTAAATTGGGATGAAGCTTTCTTT.

This clonotype was detected many times. The CDR3 DNA sequence: TGTGCCAGCAGCTTAGGATCCGACAGCACAGATACGCAGTATTTT. This sequence encodes CASSLGSDSTDTQYF. This rearrangement joins TRBV7-9 to TRBJ2-3; D remains unclear. The CDR3 consists of 15 residues. Germline V gene lookup returns CDR1 SEHNR and CDR2 FQNEAQ (reference sequence). Trimming removed 1 base from V and 0 bases from J, with 8 bases in between.

This clonotype came up a few times. The rearrangement joins TRBV6-2 or TRBV6-3 to TRBJ2-1; 11 bases line up with TRBD2. There are 16 residues in the CDR3. V lost 8 bases, J lost 7 bases, and 13 bases stayed unmatched. Germline assignment: CDR1 MNHEY and CDR2 SVGEGT. The CDR3 nucleotides read TGTGCCAGCTCCAAGGGGGAGGCTAGCGGGAGGAATGAGCAGTTCTTC. It codes for CASSKGEASGRNEQFF.

This chain links TRBV18 with TRBJ1-5; 7 nucleotides agree with TRBD1. The CDR3 runs 15 residues. Germline trimming cut 3 bases from V and 5 bases from J; bases unmatched to any gene: 7. CDR1 and CDR2 (germline): KGHSH, LQKENI. CDR3 sequence: CASSPRGKGDQPQHF. The CDR3 DNA reads TGTGCCAGCTCACCCAGGGGGAAGGGGGATCAGCCCCAGCATTTT.

This clonotype came up many times. The chain recombines TRBV7-2 with TRBJ2-3, with D tentatively TRBD2 (5 bases). From germline, CDR1 is SGHTA and CDR2 FQGNSA. This CDR3 spans 15 amino acids. V lost 2 bases, J lost 0 bases, and 9 bases lay in between. Here the CDR3 reads CASSLLASSTDTQYF. For the CDR3, the DNA is TGTGCCAGCAGCTTATTAGCTAGCAGCACAGATACGCAGTATTTT.